Listed below are T cell receptor beta chains from one sample, sequenced in a study of CD8+ T cells in alopecia areata. Clones were sequenced by immunoSEQ multiplex PCR, and TCRdb holds only the in-frame ones, with some missing. The data contain some 180,000 clones, around 51% of them singletons. Sequencing was performed on CD8+ T cells sorted from blood, taken at week 52, from a patient treated with tofacitinib. The receptors originated from a human donor with alopecia areata. CDR3s include the opening cysteine and the closing phenylalanine or tryptophan. Fields, in order: V gene, J gene, D gene, clone size, CDR3 length, CDR3 protein, CDR3 DNA. D genes are given only for firm matches. Size is omitted from some rows. Given values are once, few, many or a class for expanded clones.

>TRBV6-6|TRBJ1-5|TRBD1|-|16
CASSYSTGGRSKAQHF
TGTGCCAGCAGTTACTCAACAGGGGGCCGATCGAAAGCCCAGCATTTT
>TRBV7-2|TRBJ2-7|TRBD1|-|15
CASSLAQGAFYEQYF
TGTGCCAGCAGCTTAGCGCAGGGGGCGTTTTACGAGCAGTACTTC
>TRBV7-9|TRBJ2-5|-|-|11
CASSFSETQYF
TGTGCCAGCAGCTTTTCGGAGACCCAGTACTTC
>TRBV7-9|TRBJ1-1|-|once|15
CASSSHSGQAGNKAF
TGTGCCAGCAGCTCCCATAGTGGTCAGGCTGGCAATAAAGCTTTT
>TRBV13|TRBJ2-3|TRBD1|few|14
CASSLDRATDTQYF
TGTGCCAGCAGCCTAGACAGGGCCACAGATACGCAGTATTTT
>TRBV29-1|TRBJ1-1|TRBD1|-|13
CSVGGGGGTEAFF
TGCAGCGTTGGAGGAGGGGGCGGCACTGAAGCTTTCTTT
>TRBV9|TRBJ2-7|-|few|14
CASSVARSSYEQYF
TGTGCCAGCAGCGTAGCTCGGAGCTCCTACGAGCAGTACTTC
>TRBV29-1|TRBJ2-1|-|few|14
CSVRRGSSYNEQFF
TGCAGCGTCCGCCGGGGGAGCTCCTACAATGAGCAGTTCTTC
>TRBV5-1|TRBJ2-5|TRBD2|few|13
CASSFSGGETQYF
TGCGCCAGCAGCTTTAGCGGGGGTGAGACCCAGTACTTC
>TRBV29-1|TRBJ1-2|-|-|12
CSVEGRGVGYTF
TGCAGCGTTGAAGGGCGGGGGGTCGGCTACACCTTC
>TRBV4-1|TRBJ2-1|TRBD1|-|16
CASSHPGQGAYNEQFF
TGCGCCAGCAGCCACCCGGGACAGGGCGCCTACAATGAGCAGTTCTTC
>TRBV11-2|TRBJ2-3|-|few|14
CASSLENPTDTQYF
TGTGCCAGCAGCTTAGAGAACCCCACAGATACGCAGTATTTT
>TRBV29-1|TRBJ1-2|-|-|11
CSALVDYGYTF
TGCAGCGCCTTAGTAGACTATGGCTACACCTTC
>TRBV11-2|TRBJ2-1|TRBD1|-|16
CASSSPTGQGLNEQFF
TGTGCCAGCAGCTCGCCTACAGGACAGGGACTCAATGAGCAGTTCTTC
>TRBV7-9|TRBJ1-1|-|few|13
CASSLGLQAEAFF
TGTGCCAGCAGCTTAGGTTTACAGGCTGAAGCTTTCTTT
>TRBV5-1|TRBJ2-7|TRBD1|-|13
CASSVGQGAEQYF
TGCGCCAGCAGCGTGGGACAGGGGGCCGAGCAGTACTTC
>TRBV6-1|TRBJ2-1|-|-|15
CASRATGYPNNEQFF
TGTGCCAGCAGAGCTACAGGGTACCCTAACAATGAGCAGTTCTTC
>TRBV29-1|TRBJ2-7|-|few|12
CSVVIGWGEQYF
TGCAGCGTTGTCATAGGGTGGGGTGAGCAGTACTTC
>TRBV5-6|TRBJ2-1|-|-|14
CASSLGGSYNEQFF
TGTGCCAGCAGCCTCGGGGGATCCTACAATGAGCAGTTCTTC
>TRBV30|TRBJ1-2|-|-|13
CAWSVSQGYGYTF
TGTGCCTGGAGTGTATCACAGGGCTATGGCTACACCTTC
>TRBV29-1|TRBJ2-2|-|few|14
CSVVLTINTGELFF
TGCAGCGTTGTTCTGACTATAAACACCGGGGAGCTGTTTTTT
>TRBV13|TRBJ2-1|TRBD2|few|17
CASSSFGTSGGNNEQFF
TGTGCCAGCAGCTCCTTCGGGACTAGCGGGGGGAACAATGAGCAGTTCTTC
>TRBV7-2|TRBJ2-5|TRBD1|once|17
CASSPFAGRGQGETQYF
TGTGCCAGCAGCCCCTTTGCCGGCAGGGGGCAGGGAGAGACCCAGTACTTC
>TRBV7-2|TRBJ1-3|-|few|15
CASSPRRSGGNTIYF
TGTGCCAGCAGCCCACGGAGATCGGGGGGAAACACCATATATTTT
>TRBV27|TRBJ2-7|-|-|14
CASSFYRSSYEQYF
TGTGCCAGCAGTTTCTACAGGAGCTCCTACGAGCAGTACTTC
>TRBV4-2|TRBJ1-1|-|-|13
CASSQGAGTEAFF
TGTGCCAGCAGCCAAGGGGCGGGCACTGAAGCTTTCTTT
>TRBV2|TRBJ2-2|-|-|14
CASVQDRNTGELFF
TGTGCCAGCGTCCAGGATCGGAACACCGGGGAGCTGTTTTTT
>TRBV27|TRBJ2-7|-|once|14
CASSLSRGNYEQYF
TGTGCCAGCAGTTTATCCAGGGGAAATTACGAGCAGTACTTC
>TRBV13|TRBJ2-3|-|-|13
CASSPGSTDTQYF
TGTGCCAGCAGCCCCGGAAGCACAGATACGCAGTATTTT
>TRBV30|TRBJ1-2|TRBD1|-|14
CAWTEGTGDYGYTF
TGTGCCTGGACCGAAGGGACAGGGGACTATGGCTACACCTTC
>TRBV9|TRBJ2-5|TRBD2|-|16
CASSAELGLAGETQYF
TGTGCCAGCAGCGCCGAGCTGGGACTAGCGGGAGAGACCCAGTACTTC
>TRBV29-1|TRBJ1-5|-|-|13
CSVGEGLGQPQHF
TGCAGCGTTGGGGAGGGCCTTGGGCAGCCCCAGCATTTT
>TRBV9|TRBJ2-5|-|-|14
CASSSSRRLETQYF
TGTGCCAGCAGCTCAAGTCGAAGGTTGGAGACCCAGTACTTC
>TRBV29-1|TRBJ1-1|TRBD1|few|14
CSVGKGTGGTEAFF
TGCAGCGTTGGCAAAGGGACAGGAGGCACTGAAGCTTTCTTT
>TRBV2|TRBJ2-3|-|-|17
CASVLPVGSRNADTQYF
TGTGCCAGCGTTCTCCCAGTGGGTAGTCGGAATGCAGATACGCAGTATTTT
>TRBV29-1|TRBJ1-2|-|few|13
CSVEDPDYYGYTF
TGCAGCGTTGAAGATCCGGACTACTATGGCTACACCTTC
>TRBV25-1|TRBJ2-5|-|-|11
CASKKGETQYF
TGTGCCAGTAAAAAGGGGGAGACCCAGTACTTC
>TRBV30|TRBJ1-2|TRBD1|-|17
CAWSDATARGTGIGYTF
TGTGCCTGGAGTGACGCTACCGCCAGGGGGACAGGTATTGGCTACACCTTC
>TRBV6-4|TRBJ2-3|TRBD2|few|15
CASSQRVGEGDTQYF
TGTGCCAGCTCCCAGCGTGTCGGGGAGGGAGATACGCAGTATTTT
>TRBV11-2|TRBJ2-7|-|few|12
CASSPPRDEQYF
TGTGCCAGCAGCCCCCCTCGGGATGAGCAGTACTTC
>TRBV7-2|TRBJ2-5|-|few|12
CASSFREETQYF
TGTGCCAGCAGCTTCAGGGAAGAGACCCAGTACTTC
>TRBV7-9|TRBJ1-2|-|-|13
CASSPQEIYGYTF
TGTGCCAGCAGCCCACAGGAGATCTATGGCTACACCTTC
>TRBV7-2|TRBJ1-6|TRBD1|-|15
CASSLVGTGESPLHF
TGTGCCAGCAGCTTAGTCGGGACAGGGGAATCACCCCTCCACTTT
>TRBV7-6|TRBJ2-2|-|-|14
CASSPRGLPGELFF
TGTGCCAGCAGCCCTCGGGGCCTGCCGGGGGAGCTGTTTTTT
>TRBV19|TRBJ2-7|TRBD2|few|15
CASSIIAGAPYEQYF
TGTGCCAGTAGTATCATAGCGGGGGCTCCCTACGAGCAGTACTTC
>TRBV4-1|TRBJ1-1|-|few|16
CASSQERVERGTEAFF
TGCGCCAGCAGCCAAGAGAGGGTGGAGAGGGGAACTGAAGCTTTCTTT
>TRBV19|TRBJ1-1|-|few|12
CASSSRMAEAFF
TGTGCCAGTAGCTCGAGGATGGCTGAAGCTTTCTTT
>TRBV27|TRBJ2-3|-|once|12
CASSFQGGTQYF
TGTGCCAGCAGTTTTCAGGGAGGTACGCAGTATTTT
>TRBV5-6|TRBJ1-2|TRBD1|-|15
CASSQGQGAFFGYTF
TGTGCCAGCAGCCAGGGACAGGGGGCGTTTTTTGGCTACACCTTC
>TRBV27|TRBJ2-2|-|few|14
CASSPYRESGELFF
TGTGCCAGCAGTCCGTACAGGGAATCCGGGGAGCTGTTTTTT
>TRBV19|TRBJ1-1|-|-|14
CASSMGDATTEAFF
TGTGCCAGTAGTATGGGTGATGCTACCACTGAAGCTTTCTTT
>TRBV27|TRBJ2-3|TRBD2|-|15
CASSSSGGAADTQYF
TGTGCCAGCAGCTCTAGCGGGGGGGCGGCAGATACGCAGTATTTT
>TRBV7-9|TRBJ2-3|-|few|15
CASSLAVEWTDTQYF
TGTGCCAGCAGCTTAGCTGTTGAATGGACAGATACGCAGTATTTT
>TRBV6-5|TRBJ2-3|-|-|13
CASSVDWPDTQYF
TGTGCCAGCAGTGTGGACTGGCCAGATACGCAGTATTTT
>TRBV6-1|TRBJ2-3|-|-|15
CASQRQWTGTDTQYF
TGTGCCAGTCAGAGACAGTGGACAGGCACAGATACGCAGTATTTT
>TRBV27|TRBJ2-4|TRBD1|-|16
CASSLSWTGGRNIQYF
TGTGCCAGCAGTTTATCGTGGACAGGCGGTAGAAACATTCAGTACTTC
>TRBV2|TRBJ1-1|-|-|13
CASRPQDNTEAFF
TGTGCCAGCAGACCTCAGGATAACACTGAAGCTTTCTTT